Included here is one T cell receptor beta chain sequence, with context. The antigen is unknown. Germline CDR1 is ENHRY and CDR2 is SYGVKD. The CDR3 is 11 residues long. V was cut by 6 bases and J by 4 bases, with 6 bases left in between. Treatment of the sample: roughly 20 received Ad26.COV2.S at low or high dose, single or two shots; roughly 5 received placebo; per-sample allocation not given. Sampling was performed 63 days after the first vaccine or placebo injection. Sequencing was performed with immunoSEQ multiplex PCR; in TCRdb, only in-frame clones are kept and a portion is missing. In the table there are 200,000 to 250,000 clones, approximately 90% of which are singletons. The data were obtained in a study of Ad26.COV2.S vaccination and SARS-CoV-2 variants. General study results and limits: Relative to placebo recipients, vaccine recipients exhibited elevated spike-specific TCR breadth.

The sample consisted of peripheral blood, taken in a trial of Ad26.COV2.S vaccine versus placebo. The receptor was isolated from a person aged 18-60 years who received the Ad26.COV2.S COVID-19 vaccine or a placebo. The chain recombines TRBV10-3 with TRBJ2-5; D ambiguous. This CDR3 reads CAIRDLETQYF. The DNA of the CDR3 is TGTGCCATCAGGGATTTAGAGACCCAGTACTTC.